This T cell receptor (beta chain) is drawn from a study of shared clonotypes between healthy human individuals. About the study: There were three CD4 naive, three CD4 memory, two CD8 naive and one CD8 memory plates per donor.

Regarding this clone: The antigen is unknown.

Terminally differentiated effector memory CD45RA+ cells were excluded from the naive CD8 cells, which were CD45RO-negative and positively selected for CCR7. Whole-study results and caveats: Rarefaction demonstrated incomplete sorted-subset sequencing despite large depth.

Only in-frame clones appear in the TCRdb table, and some are missing; sequencing was by immunoSEQ multiplex PCR. The sample shows hundreds of thousands of clones, 90% to 95% of them seen only once. Sequenced material: naive CD8+ T cells sorted from blood. This receptor was identified in a woman younger than 45 in good health.

CDR3 in amino acids: CASSPPEEKFTGELFF. The CDR3 nucleotides are TGTGCCAGCAGTCCCCCTGAGGAGAAATTCACCGGGGAGCTGTTTTTT. V usage is TRBV28 and J usage is TRBJ2-2, with D hard to call. Germline V gene data show CDR1 as MDHEN and CDR2 as SYDVKM. The CDR3 totals 16 residues. V lost 5 bases and J 4 bases, leaving 17 bases between the germline ends.